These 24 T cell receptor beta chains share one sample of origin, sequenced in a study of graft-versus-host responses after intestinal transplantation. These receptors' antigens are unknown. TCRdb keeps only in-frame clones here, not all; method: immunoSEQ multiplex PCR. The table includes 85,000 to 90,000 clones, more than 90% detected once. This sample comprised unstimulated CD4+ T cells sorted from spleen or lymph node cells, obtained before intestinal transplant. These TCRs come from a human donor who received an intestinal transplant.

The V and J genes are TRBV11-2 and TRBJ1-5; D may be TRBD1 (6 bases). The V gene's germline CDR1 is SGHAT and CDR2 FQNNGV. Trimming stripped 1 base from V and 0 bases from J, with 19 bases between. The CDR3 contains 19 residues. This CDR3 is CASSLVGGGLGVSNQPQHF. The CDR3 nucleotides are TGTGCCAGCAGCTTAGTTGGGGGGGGGCTGGGAGTTAGCAATCAGCCCCAGCATTTT.

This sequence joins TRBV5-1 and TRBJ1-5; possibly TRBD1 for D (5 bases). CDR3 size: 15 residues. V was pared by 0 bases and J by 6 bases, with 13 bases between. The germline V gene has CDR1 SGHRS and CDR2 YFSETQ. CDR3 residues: CASSLEGRGSQPQHF. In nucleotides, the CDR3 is TGCGCCAGCAGCTTGGAGGGTAGGGGTTCTCAGCCCCAGCATTTT.

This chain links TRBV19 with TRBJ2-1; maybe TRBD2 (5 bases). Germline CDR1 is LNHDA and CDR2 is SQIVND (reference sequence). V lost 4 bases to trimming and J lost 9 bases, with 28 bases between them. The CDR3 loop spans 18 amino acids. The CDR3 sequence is CASSTHPLSAGLRIEQFF. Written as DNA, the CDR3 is TGTGCCAGTAGTACCCATCCCCTCTCTGCGGGCCTACGAATTGAGCAGTTCTTC.

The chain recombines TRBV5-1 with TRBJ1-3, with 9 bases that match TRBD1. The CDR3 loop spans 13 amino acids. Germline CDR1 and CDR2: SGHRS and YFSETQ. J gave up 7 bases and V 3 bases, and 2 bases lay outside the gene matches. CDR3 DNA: TGCGCCAGCAGCTCCGACAGGGGGAACACCATATATTTT. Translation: CASSSDRGNTIYF. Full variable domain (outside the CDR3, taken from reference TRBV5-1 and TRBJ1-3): KAGVTQTPRYLIKTRGQQVTLSCSPISGHRSVSWYQQTPGQGLQFLFEYFSETQRNKGNFPGRFSGRQFSNSRSEMNVSTLELGDSALYLCASSSDRGNTIYFGEGSWLTVV.

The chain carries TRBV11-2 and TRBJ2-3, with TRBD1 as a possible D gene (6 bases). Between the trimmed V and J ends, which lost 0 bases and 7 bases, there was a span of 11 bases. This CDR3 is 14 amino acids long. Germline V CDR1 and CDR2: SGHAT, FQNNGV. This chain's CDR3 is CASSLDGGVHTQYF. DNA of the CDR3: TGTGCCAGCAGCTTAGATGGGGGCGTCCATACGCAGTATTTT.

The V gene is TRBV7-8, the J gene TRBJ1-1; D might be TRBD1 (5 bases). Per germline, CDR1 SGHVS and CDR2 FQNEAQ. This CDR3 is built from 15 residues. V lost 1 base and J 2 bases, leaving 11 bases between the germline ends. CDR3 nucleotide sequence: TGTGCCAGCAGCTTAGGGGGCCACTCTAACACTGAAGCTTTCTTT. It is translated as CASSLGGHSNTEAFF.

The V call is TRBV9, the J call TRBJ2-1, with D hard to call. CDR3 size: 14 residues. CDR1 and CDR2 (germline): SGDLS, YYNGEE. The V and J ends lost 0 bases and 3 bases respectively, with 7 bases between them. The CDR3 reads CASSVETGYNEQFF. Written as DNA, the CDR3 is TGTGCCAGCAGCGTAGAGACCGGCTACAATGAGCAGTTCTTC.

CDR3 DNA sequence: TGTGCCAGCAGTGAAGCGGAAGGGACTATTTACAATGAGCAGTTCTTC. Amino acids: CASSEAEGTIYNEQFF. The chain couples TRBV6-1 to TRBJ2-1, with 7 bases identical to TRBD2. Trimming cost V 0 bases and J 4 bases; bases outside gene matches: 6. CDR1 is MNHNS, CDR2 SASEGT, per germline. The CDR3 runs 16 residues.

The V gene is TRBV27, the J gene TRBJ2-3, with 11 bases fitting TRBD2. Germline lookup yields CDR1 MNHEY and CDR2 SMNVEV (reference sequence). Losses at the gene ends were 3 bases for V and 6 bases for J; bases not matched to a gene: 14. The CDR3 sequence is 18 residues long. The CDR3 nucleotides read TGTGCCAGCAGTTTTCGACCCCCGGGACTAGCGGTTTGGGATACGCAGTATTTT. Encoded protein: CASSFRPPGLAVWDTQYF.

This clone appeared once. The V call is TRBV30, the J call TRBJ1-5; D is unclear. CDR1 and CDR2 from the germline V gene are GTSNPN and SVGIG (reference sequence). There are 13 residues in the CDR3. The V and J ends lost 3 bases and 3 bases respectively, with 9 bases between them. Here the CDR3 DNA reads TGTGCCTGGAGCCGGGCCTACAATCAGCCCCAGCATTTT. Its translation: CAWSRAYNQPQHF.

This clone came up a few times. Written as DNA, the CDR3 is TGTGCCACTTCAGGTTCTTCCTACGAGCAGTACTTC. Amino acids: CATSGSSYEQYF. This sequence joins TRBV19 and TRBJ2-7; D unclear. Trimming shortened V by 10 bases and J by 1 base, and 11 bases separated the two germline ends. The CDR3 totals 12 residues. Germline CDR1 LNHDA, CDR2 SQIVND (reference sequence).

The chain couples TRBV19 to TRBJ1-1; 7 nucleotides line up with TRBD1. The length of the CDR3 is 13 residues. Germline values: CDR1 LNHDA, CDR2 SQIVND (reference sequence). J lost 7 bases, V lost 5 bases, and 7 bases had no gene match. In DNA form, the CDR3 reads TGTGCCAGTAGTCTCAATTGGGACAGTGAAGCTTTCTTT. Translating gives CASSLNWDSEAFF. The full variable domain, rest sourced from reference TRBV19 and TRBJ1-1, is DGGITQSPKYLFRKEGQNVTLSCEQNLNHDAMYWYRQDPGQGLRLIYYSQIVNDFQKGDIAEGYSVSREKKESFPLTVTSAQKNPTAFYLCASSLNWDSEAFFGQGTRLTVV.

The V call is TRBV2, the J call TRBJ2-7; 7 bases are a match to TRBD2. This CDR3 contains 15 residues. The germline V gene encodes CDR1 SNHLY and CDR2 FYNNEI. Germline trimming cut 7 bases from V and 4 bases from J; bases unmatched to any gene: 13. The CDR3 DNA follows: TGTGCCAGCACCAACGGAGCTAGCGGAGAATACGAGCAGTACTTC. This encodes CASTNGASGEYEQYF.

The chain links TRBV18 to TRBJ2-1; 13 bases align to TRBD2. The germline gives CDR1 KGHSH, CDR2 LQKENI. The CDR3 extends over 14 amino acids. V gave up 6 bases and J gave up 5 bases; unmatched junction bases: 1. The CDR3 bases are TGTGCCAGCTCCGGGACTAGCGGGGACAATGAGCAGTTCTTC. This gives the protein CASSGTSGDNEQFF.

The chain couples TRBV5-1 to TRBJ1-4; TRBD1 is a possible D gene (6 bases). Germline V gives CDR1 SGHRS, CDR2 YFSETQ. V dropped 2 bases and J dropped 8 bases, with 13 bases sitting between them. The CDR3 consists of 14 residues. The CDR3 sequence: CASSFRGAEEKLFF. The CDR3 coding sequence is TGCGCCAGCAGCTTTCGGGGGGCCGAAGAAAAACTGTTTTTT. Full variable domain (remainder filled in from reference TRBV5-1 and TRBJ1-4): KAGVTQTPRYLIKTRGQQVTLSCSPISGHRSVSWYQQTPGQGLQFLFEYFSETQRNKGNFPGRFSGRQFSNSRSEMNVSTLELGDSALYLCASSFRGAEEKLFFGSGTQLSVL.

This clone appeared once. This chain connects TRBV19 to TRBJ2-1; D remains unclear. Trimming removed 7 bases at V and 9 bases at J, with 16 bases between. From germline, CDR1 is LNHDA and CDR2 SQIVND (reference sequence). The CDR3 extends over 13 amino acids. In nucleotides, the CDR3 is TGTGCCAGTATACAAATGACTTCCGGTGAGCAGTTCTTC. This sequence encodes CASIQMTSGEQFF.

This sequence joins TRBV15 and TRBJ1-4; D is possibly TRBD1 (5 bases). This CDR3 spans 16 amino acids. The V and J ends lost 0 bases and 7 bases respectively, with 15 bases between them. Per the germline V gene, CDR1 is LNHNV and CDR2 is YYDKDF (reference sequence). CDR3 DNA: TGTGCCACCAGCAGAGATAACGGCAGGGAGGGTGAAAAACTGTTTTTT. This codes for CATSRDNGREGEKLFF.

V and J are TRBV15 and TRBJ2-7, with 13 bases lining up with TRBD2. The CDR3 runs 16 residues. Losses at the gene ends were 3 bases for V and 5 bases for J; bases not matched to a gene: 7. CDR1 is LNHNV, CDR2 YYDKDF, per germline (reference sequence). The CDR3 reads CATSRGSGLAGDEQYF. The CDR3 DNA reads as TGTGCCACCAGCAGGGGGTCAGGACTAGCGGGAGACGAGCAGTACTTC.

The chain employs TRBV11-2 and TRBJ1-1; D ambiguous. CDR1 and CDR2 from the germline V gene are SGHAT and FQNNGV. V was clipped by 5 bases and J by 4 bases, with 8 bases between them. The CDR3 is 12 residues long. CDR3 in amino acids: CASSPWSTEAFF. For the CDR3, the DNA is TGTGCCAGCAGCCCATGGAGCACTGAAGCTTTCTTT.

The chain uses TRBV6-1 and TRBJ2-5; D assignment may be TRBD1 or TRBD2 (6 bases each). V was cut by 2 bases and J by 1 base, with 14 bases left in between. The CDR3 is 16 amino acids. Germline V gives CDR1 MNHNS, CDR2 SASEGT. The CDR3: CASSEYGGPTQETQYF. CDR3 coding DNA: TGTGCCAGCAGTGAATATGGGGGGCCCACCCAAGAGACCCAGTACTTC.

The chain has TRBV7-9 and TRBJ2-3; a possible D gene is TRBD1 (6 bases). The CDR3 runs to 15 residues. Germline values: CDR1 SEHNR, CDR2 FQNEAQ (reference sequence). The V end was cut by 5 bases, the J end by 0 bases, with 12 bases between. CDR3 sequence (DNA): TGTGCCAGCAGCATCAGGGGAATCAGCACAGATACGCAGTATTTT. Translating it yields CASSIRGISTDTQYF.

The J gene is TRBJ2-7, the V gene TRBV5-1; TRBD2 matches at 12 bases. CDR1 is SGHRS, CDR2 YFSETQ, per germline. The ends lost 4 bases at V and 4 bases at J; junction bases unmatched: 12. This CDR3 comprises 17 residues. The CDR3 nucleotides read TGCGCCAGCAGCGGCGGGGCTAGCGGGAGGGCCGGGTACGAGCAGTACTTC. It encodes CASSGGASGRAGYEQYF.

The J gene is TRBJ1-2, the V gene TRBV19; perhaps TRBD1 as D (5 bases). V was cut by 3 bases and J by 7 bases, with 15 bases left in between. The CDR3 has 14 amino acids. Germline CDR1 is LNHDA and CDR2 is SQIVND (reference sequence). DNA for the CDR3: TGTGCCAGTAGTATGGGGCAGGATTATACTGGCTACACCTTC. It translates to CASSMGQDYTGYTF.

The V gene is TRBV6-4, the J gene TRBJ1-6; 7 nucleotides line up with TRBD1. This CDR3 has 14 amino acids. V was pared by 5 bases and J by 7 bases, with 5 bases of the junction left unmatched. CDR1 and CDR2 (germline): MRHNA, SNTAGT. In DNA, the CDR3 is TGTGCCAGCAGTCTTCAGGGGGTGAATTCACCCCTCCACTTT. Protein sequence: CASSLQGVNSPLHF.